This TCR beta chain was profiled in a study of Tregs in tolerant kidney transplant recipients. Study-wide points: The most relevant donor-specific Treg TCRbeta repertoire apparently came from expansion with activated donor B cells.

This clone occurred a few times. Its antigen is not known. Unstimulated regulatory T cells (CD4+CD25+CD127-), CD4+CD25- non-regulatory cells, CD4 and CD8 cells were FACS-sorted from thawed PBMCs. TCRdb's table, derived via immunoSEQ multiplex PCR, lists solely in-frame clones and lacks some. The table shows about 59,000 clones, with about 83% occurring only once. V shed 2 bases and J 6 bases; nucleotides not matched to a gene: 5. CDR3 length equals 16 residues. In germline, CDR1 is SGHTA, CDR2 FQGNSA. The rearrangement joins TRBV7-2 to TRBJ2-1; 12 nucleotides align to TRBD1. The TCR was taken from a human donor in good health. Source material: CD4+ T cells from blood. CDR3 sequence (DNA): TGTGCCAGCAGCTTATCGGGACAGGGGGCTGTCAATGAGCAGTTCTTC. This codes for CASSLSGQGAVNEQFF.